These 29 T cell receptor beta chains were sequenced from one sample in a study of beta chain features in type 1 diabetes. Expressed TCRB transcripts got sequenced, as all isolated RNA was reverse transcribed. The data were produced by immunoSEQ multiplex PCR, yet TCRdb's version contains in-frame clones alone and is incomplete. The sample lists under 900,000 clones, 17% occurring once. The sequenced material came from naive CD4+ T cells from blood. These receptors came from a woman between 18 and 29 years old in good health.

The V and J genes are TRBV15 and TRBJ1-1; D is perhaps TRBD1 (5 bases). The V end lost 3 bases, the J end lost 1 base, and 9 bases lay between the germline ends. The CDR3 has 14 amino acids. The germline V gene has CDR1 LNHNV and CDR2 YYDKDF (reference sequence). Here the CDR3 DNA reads TGTGCCACCAGCAGGTCGGGACGGAACACTGAAGCTTTCTTT. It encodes CATSRSGRNTEAFF.

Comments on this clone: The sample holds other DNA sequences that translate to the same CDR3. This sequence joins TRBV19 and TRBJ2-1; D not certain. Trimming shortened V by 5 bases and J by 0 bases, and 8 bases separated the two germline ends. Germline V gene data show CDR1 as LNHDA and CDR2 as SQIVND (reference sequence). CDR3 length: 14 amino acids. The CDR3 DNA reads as TGTGCCAGTAGTCCACTGAGCTCCTACAATGAGCAGTTCTTC. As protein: CASSPLSSYNEQFF.

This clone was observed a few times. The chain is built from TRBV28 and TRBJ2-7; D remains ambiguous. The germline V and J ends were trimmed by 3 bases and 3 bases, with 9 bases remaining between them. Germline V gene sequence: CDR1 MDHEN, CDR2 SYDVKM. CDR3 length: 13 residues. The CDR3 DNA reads TGTGCCAGCAGTTTCGACCGGTACTACGAGCAGTACTTC. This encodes CASSFDRYYEQYF. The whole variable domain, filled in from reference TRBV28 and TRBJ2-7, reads DVKVTQSSRYLVKRTGEKVFLECVQDMDHENMFWYRQDPGLGLRLIYFSYDVKMKEKGDIPEGYSVSREKKERFSLILESASTNQTSMYLCASSFDRYYEQYFGPGTRLTVT.

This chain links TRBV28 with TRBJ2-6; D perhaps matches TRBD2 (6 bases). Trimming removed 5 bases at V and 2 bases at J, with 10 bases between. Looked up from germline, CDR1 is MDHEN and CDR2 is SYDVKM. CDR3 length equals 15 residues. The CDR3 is CASSPGGTGANVLTF. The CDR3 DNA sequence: TGTGCCAGCAGTCCTGGGGGGACTGGGGCCAACGTCCTGACTTTC.

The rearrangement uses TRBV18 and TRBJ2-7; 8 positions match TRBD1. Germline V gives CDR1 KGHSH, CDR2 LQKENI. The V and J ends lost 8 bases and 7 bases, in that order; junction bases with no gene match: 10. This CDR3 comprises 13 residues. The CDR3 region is CASRQGTTQEQYF. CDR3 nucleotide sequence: TGTGCCAGCCGACAGGGGACGACTCAGGAGCAGTACTTC.

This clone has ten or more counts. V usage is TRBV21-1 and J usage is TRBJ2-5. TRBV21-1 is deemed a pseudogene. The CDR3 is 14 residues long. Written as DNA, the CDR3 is TGTGCCAGCAGCACTTGGGGTGGACGAGAGACCCAGTACTTC. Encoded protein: CASSTWGGRETQYF.

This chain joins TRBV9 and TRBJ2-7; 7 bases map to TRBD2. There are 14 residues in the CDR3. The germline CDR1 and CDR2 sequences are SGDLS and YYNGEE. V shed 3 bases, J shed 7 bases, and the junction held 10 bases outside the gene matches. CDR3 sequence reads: CASSGGTNLGEQYF. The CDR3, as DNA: TGTGCCAGCAGCGGGGGGACTAACCTTGGGGAGCAGTACTTC.

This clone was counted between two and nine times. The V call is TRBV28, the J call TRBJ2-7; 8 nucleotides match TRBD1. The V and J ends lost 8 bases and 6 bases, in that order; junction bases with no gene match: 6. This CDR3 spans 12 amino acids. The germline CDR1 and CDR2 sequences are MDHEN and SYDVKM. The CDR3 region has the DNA TGTGCCAGCCTGACGACAGGGGTCGAGCAGTACTTC. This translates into CASLTTGVEQYF.

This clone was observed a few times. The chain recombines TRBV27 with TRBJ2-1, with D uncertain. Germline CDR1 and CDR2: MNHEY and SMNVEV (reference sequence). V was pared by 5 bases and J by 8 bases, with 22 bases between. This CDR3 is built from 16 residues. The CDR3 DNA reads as TGTGCCAGCAGTCCCCTGACCTGGGGTAGTCGAGATGAGCAGTTCTTC. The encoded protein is CASSPLTWGSRDEQFF.

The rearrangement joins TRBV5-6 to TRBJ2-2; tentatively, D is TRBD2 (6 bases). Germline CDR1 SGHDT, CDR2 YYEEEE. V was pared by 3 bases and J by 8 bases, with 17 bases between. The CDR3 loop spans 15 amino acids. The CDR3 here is CASSSRGTPAGELFF. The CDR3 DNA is TGTGCCAGCAGCTCCCGCGGGACCCCAGCAGGGGAGCTGTTTTTT.

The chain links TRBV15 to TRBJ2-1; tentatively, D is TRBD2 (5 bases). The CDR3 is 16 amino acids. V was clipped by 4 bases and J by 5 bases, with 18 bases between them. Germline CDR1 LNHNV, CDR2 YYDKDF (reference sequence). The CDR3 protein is CATSTRSYGVNNEQFF. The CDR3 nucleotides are TGTGCCACCAGCACAAGAAGCTACGGGGTGAACAATGAGCAGTTCTTC.

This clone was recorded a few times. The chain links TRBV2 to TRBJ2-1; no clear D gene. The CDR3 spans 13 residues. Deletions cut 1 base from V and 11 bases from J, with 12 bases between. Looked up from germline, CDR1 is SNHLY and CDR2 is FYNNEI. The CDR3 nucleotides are TGTGCCAGCAGTGAAGTTCGAGAGGCTCAGCAGTTCTTC. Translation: CASSEVREAQQFF.

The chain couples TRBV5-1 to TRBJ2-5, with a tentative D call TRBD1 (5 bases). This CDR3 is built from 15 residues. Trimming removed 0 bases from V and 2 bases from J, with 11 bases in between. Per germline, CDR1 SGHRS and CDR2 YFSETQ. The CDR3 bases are TGCGCCAGCAGCTTGGGGACATTCGTACAAGAGACCCAGTACTTC. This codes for CASSLGTFVQETQYF.

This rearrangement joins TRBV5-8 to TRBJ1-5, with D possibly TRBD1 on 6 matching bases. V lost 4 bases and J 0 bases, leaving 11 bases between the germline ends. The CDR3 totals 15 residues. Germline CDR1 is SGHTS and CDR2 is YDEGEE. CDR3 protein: CASSQGLGSNQPQHF. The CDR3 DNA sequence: TGTGCCAGCAGCCAGGGGTTGGGTAGCAATCAGCCCCAGCATTTT.

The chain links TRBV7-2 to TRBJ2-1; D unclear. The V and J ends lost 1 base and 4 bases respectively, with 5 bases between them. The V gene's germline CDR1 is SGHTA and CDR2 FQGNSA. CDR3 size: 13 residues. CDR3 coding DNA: TGTGCCAGCAGCTTAGGATGGTACAATGAGCAGTTCTTC. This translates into CASSLGWYNEQFF. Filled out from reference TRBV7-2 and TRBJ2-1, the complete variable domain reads GAGVSQSPSNKVTEKGKDVELRCDPISGHTALYWYRQSLGQGLEFLIYFQGNSAPDKSGLPSDRFSAERTGGSVSTLTIQRTQQEDSAVYLCASSLGWYNEQFFGPGTRLTVL.

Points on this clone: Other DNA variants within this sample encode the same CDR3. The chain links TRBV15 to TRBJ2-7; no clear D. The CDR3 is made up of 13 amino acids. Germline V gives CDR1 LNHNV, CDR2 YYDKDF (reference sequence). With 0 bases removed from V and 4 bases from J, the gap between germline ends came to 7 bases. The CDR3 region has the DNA TGTGCCACCAGCAGAGATTGGGGTTACGAGCAGTACTTC. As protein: CATSRDWGYEQYF.

CDR3 coding DNA: TGTGCCAGCAGCTTAGCGGGGGGACAGTTCTATGGCTACACCTTC. This sequence encodes CASSLAGGQFYGYTF. The chain joins TRBV7-9 to TRBJ1-2; TRBD1 agrees at 7 bases. The length of the CDR3 is 15 residues. Germline lookup yields CDR1 SEHNR and CDR2 FQNEAQ (reference sequence). After removal of 0 bases from V and 4 bases from J, the junction contained 5 bases not matched to a gene.

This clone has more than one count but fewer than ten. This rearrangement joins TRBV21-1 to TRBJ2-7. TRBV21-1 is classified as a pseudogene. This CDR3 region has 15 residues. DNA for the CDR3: TGTGCCAGCAGCACCCCTGGGGCGGGTTCCTACGAGCAGTACTTC. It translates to CASSTPGAGSYEQYF.

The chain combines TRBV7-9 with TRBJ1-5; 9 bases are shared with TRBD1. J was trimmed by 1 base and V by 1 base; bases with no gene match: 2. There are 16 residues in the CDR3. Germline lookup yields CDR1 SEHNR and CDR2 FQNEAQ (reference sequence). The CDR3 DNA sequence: TGTGCCAGCAGCTTAGGGACAGGGGTCAGCAATCAGCCCCAGCATTTT. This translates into CASSLGTGVSNQPQHF.

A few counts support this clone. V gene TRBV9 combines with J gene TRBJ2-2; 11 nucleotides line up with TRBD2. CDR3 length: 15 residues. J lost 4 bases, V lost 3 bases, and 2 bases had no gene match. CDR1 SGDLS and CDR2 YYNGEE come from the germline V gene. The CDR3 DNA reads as TGTGCCAGCAGCGGACTAGCGGGACCCACCGGGGAGCTGTTTTTT. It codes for CASSGLAGPTGELFF. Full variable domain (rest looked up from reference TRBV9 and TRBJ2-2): DSGVTQTPKHLITATGQRVTLRCSPRSGDLSVYWYQQSLDQGLQFLIQYYNGEERAKGNILERFSAQQFPDLHSELNLSSLELGDSALYFCASSGLAGPTGELFFGEGSRLTVL.

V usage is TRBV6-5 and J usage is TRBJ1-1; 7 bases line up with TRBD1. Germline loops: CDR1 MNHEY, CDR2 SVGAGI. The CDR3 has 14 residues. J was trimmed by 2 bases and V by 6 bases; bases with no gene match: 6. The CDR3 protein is CASRGQTDNTEAFF. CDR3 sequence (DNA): TGTGCCAGCAGGGGACAGACCGATAACACTGAAGCTTTCTTT.

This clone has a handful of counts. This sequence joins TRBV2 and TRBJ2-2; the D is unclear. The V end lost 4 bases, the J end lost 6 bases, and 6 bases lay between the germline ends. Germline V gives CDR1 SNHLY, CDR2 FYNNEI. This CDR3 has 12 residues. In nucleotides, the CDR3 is TGTGCCAGCAGTGTGTGGGCCGGGGAGCTGTTTTTT. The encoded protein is CASSVWAGELFF.

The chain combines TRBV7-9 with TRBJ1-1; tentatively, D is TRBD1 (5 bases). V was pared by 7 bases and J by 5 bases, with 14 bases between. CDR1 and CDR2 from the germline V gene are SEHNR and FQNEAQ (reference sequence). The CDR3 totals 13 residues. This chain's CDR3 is CASTPQGGTEAFF. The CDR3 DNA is TGTGCCAGCACCCCCCAGGGTGGGACTGAAGCTTTCTTT. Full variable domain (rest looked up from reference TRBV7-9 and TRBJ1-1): DTGVSQNPRHKITKRGQNVTFRCDPISEHNRLYWYRQTLGQGPEFLTYFQNEAQLEKSRLLSDRFSAERPKGSFSTLEIQRTEQGDSAMYLCASTPQGGTEAFFGQGTRLTVV.

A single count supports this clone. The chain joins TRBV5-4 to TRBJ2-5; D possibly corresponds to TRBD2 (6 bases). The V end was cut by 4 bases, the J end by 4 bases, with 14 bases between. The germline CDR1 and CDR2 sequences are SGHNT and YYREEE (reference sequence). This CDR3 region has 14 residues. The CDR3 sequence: CASSPTHGGETQYF. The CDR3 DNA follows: TGTGCCAGCAGCCCAACCCACGGGGGAGAGACCCAGTACTTC.

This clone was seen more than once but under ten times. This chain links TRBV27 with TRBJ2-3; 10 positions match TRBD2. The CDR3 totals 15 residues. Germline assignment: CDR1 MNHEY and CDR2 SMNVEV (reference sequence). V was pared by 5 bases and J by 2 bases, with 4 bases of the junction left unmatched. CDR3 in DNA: TGTGCCAGCAGTACTAGCGGGATTAACACAGATACGCAGTATTTT. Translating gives CASSTSGINTDTQYF.

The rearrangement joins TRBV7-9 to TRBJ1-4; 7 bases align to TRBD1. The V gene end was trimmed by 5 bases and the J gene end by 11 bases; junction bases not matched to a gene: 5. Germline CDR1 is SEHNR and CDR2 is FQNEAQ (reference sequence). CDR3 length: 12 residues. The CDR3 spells CASSTGVGKLFF. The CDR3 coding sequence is TGTGCCAGCAGCACAGGGGTTGGGAAACTGTTTTTT.

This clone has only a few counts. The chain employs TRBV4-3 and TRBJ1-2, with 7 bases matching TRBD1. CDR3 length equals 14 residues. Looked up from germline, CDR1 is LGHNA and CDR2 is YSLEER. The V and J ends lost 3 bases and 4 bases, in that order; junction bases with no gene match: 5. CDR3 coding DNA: TGCGCCAGCAGCCATCGACAGGGTAGCTATGGCTACACCTTC. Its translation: CASSHRQGSYGYTF.

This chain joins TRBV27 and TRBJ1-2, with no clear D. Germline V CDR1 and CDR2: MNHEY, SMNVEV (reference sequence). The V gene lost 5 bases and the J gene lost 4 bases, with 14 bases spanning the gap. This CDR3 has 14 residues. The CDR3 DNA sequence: TGTGCCAGCAGTCCTCGGTGGGAGAGCTATGGCTACACCTTC. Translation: CASSPRWESYGYTF.

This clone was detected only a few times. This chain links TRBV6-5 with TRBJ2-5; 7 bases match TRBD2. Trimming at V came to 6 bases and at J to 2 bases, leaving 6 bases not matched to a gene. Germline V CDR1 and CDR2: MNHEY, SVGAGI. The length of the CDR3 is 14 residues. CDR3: CASRVGGSQETQYF. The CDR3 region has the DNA TGTGCCAGCAGGGTAGGCGGGAGTCAAGAGACCCAGTACTTC.